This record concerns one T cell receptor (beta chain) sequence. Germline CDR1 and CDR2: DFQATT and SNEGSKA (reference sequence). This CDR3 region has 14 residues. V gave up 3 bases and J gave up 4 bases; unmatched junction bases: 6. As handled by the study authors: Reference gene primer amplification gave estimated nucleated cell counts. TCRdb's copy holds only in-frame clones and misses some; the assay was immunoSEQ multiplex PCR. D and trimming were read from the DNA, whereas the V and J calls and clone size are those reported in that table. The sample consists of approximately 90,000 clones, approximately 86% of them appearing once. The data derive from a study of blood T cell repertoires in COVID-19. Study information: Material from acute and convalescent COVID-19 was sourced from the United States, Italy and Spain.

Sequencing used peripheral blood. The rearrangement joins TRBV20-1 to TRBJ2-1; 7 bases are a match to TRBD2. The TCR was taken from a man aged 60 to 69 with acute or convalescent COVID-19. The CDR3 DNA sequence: TGCAGTGCTAGTGCAGCTAGCGGATACAATGAGCAGTTCTTC. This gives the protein CSASAASGYNEQFF.